The 25 T cell receptor beta chains below all came from one sample that was sequenced in a study of blood T cells in healthy people across ages. A second PCR of 7 to 11 cycles used a sample-barcoded 5' primer and a J-beta primer mix. One entry per CDR3 protein, called by TCRdb with MiXCR from the 5' RACE reads. The data contain about 1,400,000 distinct CDR3 sequences, approximately 42% of them singletons. Material: blood. These receptors all come from a woman aged 18-29 years in good health.

Of note for this clonotype: The germline gene is not matched at one end of the junction; a read error may be the cause. The chain carries TRBV12-3 or TRBV12-4 and TRBJ2-7; perhaps TRBD1 as D (8 bases). The CDR3 spans 16 residues. CDR3 in amino acids: CVSSQYRGGNSYEQYF. CDR3 nucleotide sequence: TGTGTCAGCAGTCAGTACAGGGGGGGTAACTCCTACGAGCAGTACTTC.

This sequence joins TRBV21-1 and TRBJ2-5; TRBD2, as called in the table, went unchecked against the DNA. TRBV21-1 is designated a pseudogene. This CDR3 comprises 21 residues. The CDR3 region is CTSNEGRTGLAGGPFYNEQYF. The CDR3 DNA is TGTACCAGCAACGAGGGACGGACGGGACTAGCGGGAGGGCCTTTCTACAATGAGCAGTACTTC.

Turning to this clonotype: The final CDR3 position lacks the conserved phenylalanine or tryptophan, pointing to a likely read error. The chain is built from TRBV7-2 and TRBJ2-1, with D hard to call. The CDR3 loop spans 15 amino acids. Germline V gives CDR1 SGHTA, CDR2 FQGNSA. V dropped 2 bases and J dropped 3 bases, with 11 bases sitting between them. The CDR3: CASSLTVSYYNEQFL. CDR3 in DNA: TGTGCCAGCAGCTTAACGGTCTCTTACTACAATGAGCAGTTCTTA.

This clonotype was recorded once. This chain uses TRBV11-3 with TRBJ2-2; 9 bases fit TRBD2. The ends lost 5 bases at V and 4 bases at J; junction bases unmatched: 8. Germline values: CDR1 SGHNT, CDR2 YENEEA. The CDR3 is 16 residues long. The CDR3 is CASSPGTSPPTGELFF. Here the CDR3 DNA reads TGTGCCAGCAGCCCCGGGACTAGCCCCCCCACCGGGGAGCTGTTTTTT.

This clonotype was detected only a few times. The J gene is TRBJ1-5, the V gene TRBV4-1; 9 nucleotides match TRBD1. The trim removed 4 bases at V and 5 bases at J, leaving 3 bases unmatched. Germline loops: CDR1 MGHRA, CDR2 YSYEKL. The CDR3 extends over 14 amino acids. The DNA for the CDR3 is TGCGCCAGCAGCCGGACAGGGGCGGATCAGCCCCAGCATTTT. Translating it yields CASSRTGADQPQHF.

The chain links TRBV7-9 to TRBJ1-4; no definite D call. The ends were cut back, 5 bases at V and 8 bases at J, with 9 bases in the middle. The CDR3 has 12 amino acids. Germline loops: CDR1 SEHNR, CDR2 FQNEAQ (reference sequence). CDR3 DNA: TGTGCCAGCAGCCCAAACGGGGAAAAACTGTTTTTT. Amino acids: CASSPNGEKLFF.

The V gene is TRBV7-2, the J gene TRBJ2-1; no clear D gene. V lost 5 bases and J lost 12, with 17 bases in between. Germline V gene data show CDR1 as SGHTA and CDR2 as FQGNSA. The CDR3 contains 13 residues. The DNA of the CDR3 is TGTGCCAGCAGCCCTGGCGTCGGCGGTGGGCAGTTCTTC. Protein sequence: CASSPGVGGGQFF. Variable domain in full (rest from reference TRBV7-2 and TRBJ2-1): GAGVSQSPSNKVTEKGKDVELRCDPISGHTALYWYRQSLGQGLEFLIYFQGNSAPDKSGLPSDRFSAERTGGSVSTLTIQRTQQEDSAVYLCASSPGVGGGQFFGPGTRLTVL.

In regard to this clonotype: Its ends do not fully match the called genes, so a read error is possible. The genes are TRBV3-1 and TRBJ2-1, with 15 bases lining up with TRBD2. Germline assignment: CDR1 LGHDT and CDR2 YNNKEL (reference sequence). The CDR3 has 17 residues. Written as DNA, the CDR3 is TGCGCCAGCAGCCAGGAAGGACTAGCGGGAGGGTGGGATGAGCAGTTCTTC. This codes for CASSQEGLAGGWDEQFF.

In this sample, this clonotype turned up a few times. V usage is TRBV20-1 and J usage is TRBJ2-7; the D is unclear. Germline lookup yields CDR1 DFQATT and CDR2 SNEGSKA (reference sequence). Trimming removed 2 bases at V and 3 bases at J, with 17 bases between. The CDR3 spans 15 residues. The CDR3 spells CSARLLPGKNYEQYF. CDR3 sequence (DNA): TGCAGTGCTAGACTTCTGCCCGGAAAGAACTACGAGCAGTACTTC.

The V and J genes are TRBV7-9 and TRBJ1-1; a weak D match, TRBD1 (5 bases). V gave up 10 bases and J gave up 4 bases, with 16 bases separating them. CDR3 length: 13 residues. Germline lookup yields CDR1 SEHNR and CDR2 FQNEAQ (reference sequence). The CDR3 sequence: CATGGEQGTEAFF. In nucleotides, the CDR3 is TGTGCCACCGGGGGGGAACAAGGCACTGAAGCTTTCTTT.

V usage is TRBV20-1 and J usage is TRBJ2-3, with D uncertain. The CDR3 runs to 12 residues. V lost 5 bases and J 11 bases, leaving 17 bases between the germline ends. CDR1 and CDR2 from the germline V gene are DFQATT and SNEGSKA (reference sequence). The CDR3 coding sequence is TGCAGTGCTCCCAACCCCCCGAGTGAGCAGTATTTT. This translates into CSAPNPPSEQYF.

The sample holds a few counts of this clonotype. This chain joins TRBV5-6 and TRBJ2-5; 9 positions match TRBD1. J was trimmed by 1 base and V by 4 bases; bases with no gene match: 8. The germline CDR1 and CDR2 sequences are SGHDT and YYEEEE. This CDR3 region has 16 residues. The CDR3 protein is CASSIGQGTIQETQYF. In DNA form, the CDR3 reads TGTGCCAGCAGCATAGGACAGGGGACGATCCAAGAGACCCAGTACTTC.

This clonotype was recorded a few times. The chain joins TRBV29-1 to TRBJ2-2, with D maybe TRBD1 (6 bases). This CDR3 is built from 15 residues. Germline V gene sequence: CDR1 SQVTM, CDR2 ANQGSEA. The ends were cut back, 6 bases at V and 0 bases at J, with 14 bases in the middle. The CDR3 here is CSVQGQSANTGELFF. Written as DNA, the CDR3 is TGCAGCGTCCAAGGACAGAGCGCGAACACCGGGGAGCTGTTTTTT.

The chain has TRBV28 and TRBJ2-7; D may correspond to TRBD1 or TRBD2 (5 bases each). Trimming removed 2 bases from V and 2 bases from J, with 13 bases in between. The CDR3 extends over 15 amino acids. Germline V lookup: CDR1 MDHEN, CDR2 SYDVKM. CDR3 sequence: CASSLGDVSAYEQYF. CDR3 coding DNA: TGTGCCAGCAGTTTAGGGGACGTATCAGCCTACGAGCAGTACTTC.

In this sample, this clonotype turned up a few times. The chain is built from TRBV15 and TRBJ1-2; the match to TRBD1 covers 7 bases. The CDR3 contains 16 residues. Trimming at V came to 0 bases and at J to 8 bases, leaving 12 bases not matched to a gene. CDR1 is LNHNV and CDR2 is YYDKDF in the germline V gene (reference sequence). The CDR3 loop is CATSRDGVEGASGYTF. CDR3 in DNA: TGTGCCACCAGCAGAGATGGGGTTGAGGGGGCGAGCGGCTACACCTTC.

The J gene is TRBJ2-5, the V gene TRBV3-1, with D perhaps TRBD1 (5 bases). Trimming cost V 1 base and J 5 bases, with 11 bases left between them. Germline-derived CDR1 and CDR2 are LGHDT and YNNKEL (reference sequence). This CDR3 is 14 amino acids long. CDR3 region: CASSQGGAPETQYF. CDR3 coding DNA: TGTGCCAGCAGCCAAGGGGGCGCTCCTGAGACCCAGTACTTC.

V and J are TRBV5-1 and TRBJ2-1, with 13 bases fitting TRBD2. The assigned J gene may be wrong: the sequence end matches TRBJ2-7 better. The CDR3 covers 16 residues. Germline loops: CDR1 SGHRS, CDR2 YFSETQ. Here the CDR3 DNA reads TGCGCCAGCAGCTCCGTACTAGCGGGAGGGCCGAATGAGCAGTACTTC. Encoded protein: CASSSVLAGGPNEQYF.

The chain couples TRBV11-2 to TRBJ2-7; D unclear. The DNA end is more similar to TRBJ2-5, so the J call may be wrong. CDR1 and CDR2 from the germline V gene are SGHAT and FQNNGV. The length of the CDR3 is 12 residues. CDR3 DNA: TGTGCCAGCAGCGGCCCCAGGAGGACCCAGTACTTC. This translates into CASSGPRRTQYF.

This clonotype was seen only a few times. The V gene is TRBV6-2 or TRBV6-3, the J gene TRBJ2-1; D may match TRBD1 or TRBD2 (5 bases each). Per germline, CDR1 MNHEY and CDR2 SVGEGT. V lost 2 bases, J lost 7 bases, and 9 bases lay in between. The CDR3 contains 13 residues. CDR3: CASSYGTGNEQFF. The CDR3 DNA reads as TGTGCCAGCAGTTACGGGACGGGTAATGAGCAGTTCTTC.

This clonotype was found a few times. The CDR3 DNA is TGCGCCAGCAGCCAAGTTGCAGCCTCTGGAAACACCATATATTTT. Its protein is CASSQVAASGNTIYF. This chain joins TRBV4-1 and TRBJ1-3; D gene ambiguous. Germline assignment: CDR1 MGHRA and CDR2 YSYEKL. The CDR3 is 15 amino acids. Trimming shortened V by 1 base and J by 0 bases, and 7 bases separated the two germline ends.

The chain is built from TRBV12-3 or TRBV12-4 and TRBJ1-5; TRBD1 aligns across 9 bases. The CDR3 has 14 residues. The J segment lost 11 bases and the V segment lost 9 bases, leaving 14 bases of the junction unmatched. CDR3 sequence reads: CASTKGQGSTTQHF. Written as DNA, the CDR3 is TGTGCCAGTACTAAGGGACAGGGCTCCACGACCCAGCATTTT.

V gene TRBV27 combines with J gene TRBJ2-7; D is uncertain. This CDR3 contains 12 residues. V dropped 6 bases and J dropped 3 bases, with 9 bases sitting between them. Per the germline V gene, CDR1 is MNHEY and CDR2 is SMNVEV (reference sequence). The CDR3, as DNA: TGTGCCAGCAGACGACACCTCTACGAGCAGTACTTC. Translation gives CASRRHLYEQYF.

In this sample, this clonotype turned up a few times. The chain joins TRBV7-2 to TRBJ2-5, with 10 nucleotides matching TRBD2. CDR1 is SGHTA and CDR2 is FQGNSA in the germline V gene. The CDR3 covers 16 residues. V dropped 1 base and J dropped 4; count of bases not matched to a gene: 6. The CDR3 bases are TGTGCCAGCAGCTTAGAACTAGCGGGATCACTAGAGACCCAGTACTTC. This encodes CASSLELAGSLETQYF.

This sequence joins TRBV12-3 or TRBV12-4 and TRBJ1-1; D is uncertain. There are 15 residues in the CDR3. With 7 bases removed from V and 1 base from J, the gap between germline ends came to 16 bases. CDR3 amino acids: CASTSQGDGNTEAFF. Here the CDR3 DNA reads TGTGCCAGCACCTCCCAAGGAGACGGGAACACTGAAGCTTTCTTT.

This clonotype was seen more than once but under ten times. One end of the junction does not line up with germline, which may come from a read error. This sequence joins TRBV7-7 and TRBJ2-5; 7 bases fit TRBD2. Germline assignment: CDR1 SSHAT and CDR2 FNYEAQ (reference sequence). This CDR3 is built from 15 residues. The CDR3: CASSLDAGEVETQYF. In DNA form, the CDR3 reads TGTGCTAGCAGCTTAGATGCGGGGGAGGTAGAGACCCAGTACTTC. Filled out from reference TRBV7-7 and TRBJ2-5, the complete variable domain reads GAGVSQSPRYKVTKRGQDVTLRCDPISSHATLYWYQQALGQGPEFLTYFNYEAQPDKSGLPSDRFSAERPEGSISTLTIQRTEQRDSAMYRCASSLDAGEVETQYFGPGTRLLVL.